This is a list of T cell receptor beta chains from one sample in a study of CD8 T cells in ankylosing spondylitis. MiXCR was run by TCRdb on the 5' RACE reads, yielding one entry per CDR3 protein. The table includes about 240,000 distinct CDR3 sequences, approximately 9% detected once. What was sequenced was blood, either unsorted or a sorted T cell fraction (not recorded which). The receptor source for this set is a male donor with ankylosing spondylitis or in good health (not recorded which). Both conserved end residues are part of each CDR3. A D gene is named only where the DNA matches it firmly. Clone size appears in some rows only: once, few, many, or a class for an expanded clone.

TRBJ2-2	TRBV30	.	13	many	TGTGCCTGGAACCCTGGCGGCCCCGGGGAGCTGTTTTTT	CAWNPGGPGELFF
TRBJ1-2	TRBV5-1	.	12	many	TGCGCCAGCAGCTTGGACCGAACTGGCTACACCTTC	CASSLDRTGYTF
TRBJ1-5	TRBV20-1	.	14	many	TGCAGTGCTAGAGAAGGGGTTCGCAATCAGCCCCAGCATTTT	CSAREGVRNQPQHF
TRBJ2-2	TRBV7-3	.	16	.	TGTGCCAGCAGCCCCTTAAGCGCGGCCAGTGACGGGGAGCTGTTTTTT	CASSPLSAASDGELFF
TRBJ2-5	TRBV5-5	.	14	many	TGTGCCAGCAGCTTGGGTCAGGGACGGGAGACCCAGTACTTC	CASSLGQGRETQYF
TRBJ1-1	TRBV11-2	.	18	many	TGTGCCAGCAGCTTAGTCGGCAGGAGAGTGGGATTTACGGCTGAAGCTTTCTTT	CASSLVGRRVGFTAEAFF
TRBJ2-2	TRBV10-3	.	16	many	TGTGCCATCAGTGAGCGGTTTAGCGGGAACACCGGGGAGCTGTTTTTT	CAISERFSGNTGELFF
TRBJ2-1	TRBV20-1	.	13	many	TGCAGTGCTAGAGAGAGCCCGAGGAATGAGCAGTTCTTC	CSARESPRNEQFF
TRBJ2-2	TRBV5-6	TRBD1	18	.	TGTGCCAGCAGCTTCTCTGGGGCAGGGGGCTCAAACACCGGGGAGCTGTTTTTT	CASSFSGAGGSNTGELFF
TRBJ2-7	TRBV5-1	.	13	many	TGCGCCAGCAGCCCTTGGGACGTCTTCGAGCAGTACTTC	CASSPWDVFEQYF
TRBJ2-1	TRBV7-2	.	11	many	TGTGCCAGCAGATGGAGCGATGAGCAGTTCTTC	CASRWSDEQFF
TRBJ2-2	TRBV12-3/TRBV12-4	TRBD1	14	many	TGTGCCAGCAGTCCTACAGGGGGCACCGGGGAGCTGTTTTTT	CASSPTGGTGELFF
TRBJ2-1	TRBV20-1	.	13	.	TGCAGGCCCCTAGAGGCCGAGGGGGGGGAGCAGTTCTTC	CRPLEAEGGEQFF
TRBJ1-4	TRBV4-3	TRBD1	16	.	TGCGCCAGCAGCCGCAAACAGGGGGCGGGATGGGAAAAACTGTTTTTT	CASSRKQGAGWEKLFF
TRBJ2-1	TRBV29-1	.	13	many	TGCAGCGTTAAGGGCGGGGTTTACAATGAGCAGTTCTTC	CSVKGGVYNEQFF
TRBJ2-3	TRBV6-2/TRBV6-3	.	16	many	TGTGCCAGCAGCTACACCCGGACCAACGCGGTAGATACGCAGTATTTT	CASSYTRTNAVDTQYF
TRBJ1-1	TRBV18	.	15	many	TGTGCCAGCTCACCACCGAGCACCCAGAACACTGAAGCTTTCTTT	CASSPPSTQNTEAFF
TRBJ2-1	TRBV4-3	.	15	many	TGTGCCAGCAGCCAAGGGGGGGGCGCCTACAATGAGCAGTTCTTC	CASSQGGGAYNEQFF
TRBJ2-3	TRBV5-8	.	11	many	TGTGCCAGCAGCTTGGGGAATCCGCAGTATTTT	CASSLGNPQYF
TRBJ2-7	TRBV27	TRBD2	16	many	TGTGCCAGCAGTTGGGGGGGACTAGCGGGTGCCTACGAGCAGTACTTC	CASSWGGLAGAYEQYF
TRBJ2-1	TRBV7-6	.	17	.	TGTGCCAGCAGCCCACTGATCGGGCGGGAAGGGGGGAATGAGCAGTTCTTC	CASSPLIGREGGNEQFF
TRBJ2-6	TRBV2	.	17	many	TGTGCCAGCAGTGGAGAAAAGGGGCGATTCGGGGCCAACGTCCTGACTTTC	CASSGEKGRFGANVLTF
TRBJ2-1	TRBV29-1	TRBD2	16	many	TGCAGCGTTGAACCCTTTACTAGCGGACCGTACAATGAGCAGTTCTTC	CSVEPFTSGPYNEQFF
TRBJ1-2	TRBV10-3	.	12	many	TGTGCCATCAGTGACCCTAACTATGGCTACACCTTC	CAISDPNYGYTF
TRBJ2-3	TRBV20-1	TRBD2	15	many	TGCAGTGCTAGAGATGCAGCGGGACGCACAGATACGCAGTATTTT	CSARDAAGRTDTQYF